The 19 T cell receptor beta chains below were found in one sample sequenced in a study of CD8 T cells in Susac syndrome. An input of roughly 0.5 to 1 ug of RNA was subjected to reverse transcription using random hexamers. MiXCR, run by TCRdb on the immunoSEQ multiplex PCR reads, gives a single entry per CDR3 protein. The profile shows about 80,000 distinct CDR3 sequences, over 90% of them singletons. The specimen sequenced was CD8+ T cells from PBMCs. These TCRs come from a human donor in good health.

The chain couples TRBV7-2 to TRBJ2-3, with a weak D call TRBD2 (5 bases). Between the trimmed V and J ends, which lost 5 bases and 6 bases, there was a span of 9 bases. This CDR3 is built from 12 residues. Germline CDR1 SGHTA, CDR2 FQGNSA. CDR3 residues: CASSTRVDTQYF. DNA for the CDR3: TGTGCCAGCAGCACGAGGGTGGATACGCAGTATTTT.

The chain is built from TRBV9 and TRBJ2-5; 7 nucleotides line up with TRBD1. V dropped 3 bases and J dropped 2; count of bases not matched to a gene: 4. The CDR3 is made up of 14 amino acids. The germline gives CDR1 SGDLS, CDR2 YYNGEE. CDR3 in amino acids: CASSAWDSQETQYF. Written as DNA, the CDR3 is TGTGCCAGCAGCGCGTGGGACAGTCAAGAGACCCAGTACTTC.

CDR3 coding DNA: TGTGCCAGTAGTGGGACAGGGGGCAAGCTACATGAGGACACTGAAGCTTTCTTT. It codes for CASSGTGGKLHEDTEAFF. The chain couples TRBV19 to TRBJ1-1, with TRBD1 identical over 12 bases. Germline V gives CDR1 LNHDA, CDR2 SQIVND (reference sequence). CDR3 size: 18 residues. Trimming cost V 5 bases and J 3 bases; bases outside gene matches: 13.

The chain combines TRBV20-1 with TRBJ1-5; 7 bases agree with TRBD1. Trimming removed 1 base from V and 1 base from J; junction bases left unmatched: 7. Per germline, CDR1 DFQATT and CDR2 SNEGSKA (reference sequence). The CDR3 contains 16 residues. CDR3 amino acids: CSARAGGVISNQPQHF. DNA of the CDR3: TGCAGTGCTAGAGCAGGGGGGGTAATCAGCAATCAGCCCCAGCATTTT.

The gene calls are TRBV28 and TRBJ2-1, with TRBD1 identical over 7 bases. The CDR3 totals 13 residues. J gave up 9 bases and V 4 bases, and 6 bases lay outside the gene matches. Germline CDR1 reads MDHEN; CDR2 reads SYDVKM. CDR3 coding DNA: TGTGCCAGCAGTTACAGGGGATCGGGTGAGCAGTTCTTC. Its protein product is CASSYRGSGEQFF.

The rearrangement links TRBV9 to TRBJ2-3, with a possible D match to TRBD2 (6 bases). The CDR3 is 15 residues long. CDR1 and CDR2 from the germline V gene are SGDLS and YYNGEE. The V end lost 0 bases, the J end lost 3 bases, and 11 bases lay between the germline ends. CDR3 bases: TGTGCCAGCAGCGTAGGGTGGGGAGGTACAGATACGCAGTATTTT. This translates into CASSVGWGGTDTQYF. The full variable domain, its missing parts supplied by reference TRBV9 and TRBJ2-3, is DSGVTQTPKHLITATGQRVTLRCSPRSGDLSVYWYQQSLDQGLQFLIQYYNGEERAKGNILERFSAQQFPDLHSELNLSSLELGDSALYFCASSVGWGGTDTQYFGPGTRLTVL.

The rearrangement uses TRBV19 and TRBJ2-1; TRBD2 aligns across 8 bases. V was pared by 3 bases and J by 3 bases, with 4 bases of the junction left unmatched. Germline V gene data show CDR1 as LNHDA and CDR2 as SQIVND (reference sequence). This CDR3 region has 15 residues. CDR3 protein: CASSIGSGSYNEQFF. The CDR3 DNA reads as TGTGCCAGTAGTATTGGCAGCGGGAGCTACAATGAGCAGTTCTTC.

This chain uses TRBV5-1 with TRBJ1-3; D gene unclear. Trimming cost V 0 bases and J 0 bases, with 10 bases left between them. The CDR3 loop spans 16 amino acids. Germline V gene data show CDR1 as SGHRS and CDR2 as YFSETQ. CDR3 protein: CASSLVTPPSGNTIYF. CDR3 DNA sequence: TGCGCCAGCAGCTTGGTAACTCCTCCCTCTGGAAACACCATATATTTT. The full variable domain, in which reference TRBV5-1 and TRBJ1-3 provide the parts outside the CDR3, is KAGVTQTPRYLIKTRGQQVTLSCSPISGHRSVSWYQQTPGQGLQFLFEYFSETQRNKGNFPGRFSGRQFSNSRSEMNVSTLELGDSALYLCASSLVTPPSGNTIYFGEGSWLTVV.

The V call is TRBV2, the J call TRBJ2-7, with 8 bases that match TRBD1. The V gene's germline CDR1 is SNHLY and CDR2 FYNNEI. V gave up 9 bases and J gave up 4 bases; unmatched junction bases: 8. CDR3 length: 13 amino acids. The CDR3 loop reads CARGTGVAYEQYF. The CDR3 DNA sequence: TGTGCCAGGGGGACAGGTGTTGCGTACGAGCAGTACTTC.

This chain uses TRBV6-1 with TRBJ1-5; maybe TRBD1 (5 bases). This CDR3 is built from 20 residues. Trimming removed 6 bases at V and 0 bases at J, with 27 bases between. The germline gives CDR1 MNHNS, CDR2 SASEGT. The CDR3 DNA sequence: TGTGCCAGCAGAAACTTTAGACAGTTTCCTCCGAGGAATAGCAATCAGCCCCAGCATTTT. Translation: CASRNFRQFPPRNSNQPQHF.

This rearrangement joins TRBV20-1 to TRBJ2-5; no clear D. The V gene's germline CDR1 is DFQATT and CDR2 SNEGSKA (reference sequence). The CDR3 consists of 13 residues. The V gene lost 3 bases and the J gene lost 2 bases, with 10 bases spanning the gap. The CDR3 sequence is CSASRGRQETQYF. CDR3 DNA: TGCAGTGCTAGCCGTGGACGGCAAGAGACCCAGTACTTC.

CDR3 loop: CASSKGNQPQHF. CDR3 coding DNA: TGTGCCAGCAGCAAGGGTAATCAGCCCCAGCATTTT. This chain links TRBV6-6 with TRBJ1-5; D unclear. Germline CDR1 is MNHNY and CDR2 is SVGAGI (reference sequence). The CDR3 extends over 12 amino acids. V shed 6 bases and J shed 4 bases, with 7 bases lying between them.

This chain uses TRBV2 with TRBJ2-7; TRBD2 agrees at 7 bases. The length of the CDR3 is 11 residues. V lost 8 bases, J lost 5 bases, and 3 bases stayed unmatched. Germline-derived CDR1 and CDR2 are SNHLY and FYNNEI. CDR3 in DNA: TGTGCCAGCGAGCGGGGTAACGAGCAGTACGTC. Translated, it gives CASERGNEQYV.

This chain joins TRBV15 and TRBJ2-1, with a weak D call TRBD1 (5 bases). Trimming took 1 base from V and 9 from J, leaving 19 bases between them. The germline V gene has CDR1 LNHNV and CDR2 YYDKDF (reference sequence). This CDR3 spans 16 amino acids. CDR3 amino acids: CATSRGTFRTLGEQFF. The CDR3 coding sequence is TGTGCCACCAGCAGAGGGACCTTTAGGACACTCGGTGAGCAGTTCTTC.

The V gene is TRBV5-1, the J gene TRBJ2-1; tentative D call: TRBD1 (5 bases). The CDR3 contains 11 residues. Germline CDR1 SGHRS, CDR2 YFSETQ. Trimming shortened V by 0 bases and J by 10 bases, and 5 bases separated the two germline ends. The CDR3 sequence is CASSLEGEQFF. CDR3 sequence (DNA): TGCGCCAGCAGCTTGGAGGGGGAGCAGTTCTTC.

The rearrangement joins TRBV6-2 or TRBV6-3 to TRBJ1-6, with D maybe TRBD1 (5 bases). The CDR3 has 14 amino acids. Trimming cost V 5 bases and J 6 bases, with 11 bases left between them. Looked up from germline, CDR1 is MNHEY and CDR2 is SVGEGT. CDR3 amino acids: CASSQGISNSPLHF. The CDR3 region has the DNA TGTGCCAGCAGTCAGGGAATCTCTAATTCACCCCTCCACTTT.

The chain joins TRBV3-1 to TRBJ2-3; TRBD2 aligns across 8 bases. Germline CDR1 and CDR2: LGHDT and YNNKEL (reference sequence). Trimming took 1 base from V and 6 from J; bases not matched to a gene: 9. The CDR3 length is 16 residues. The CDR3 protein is CASSQAGGTPEDTQYF. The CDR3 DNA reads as TGTGCCAGCAGCCAAGCGGGAGGGACCCCCGAGGATACGCAGTATTTT.

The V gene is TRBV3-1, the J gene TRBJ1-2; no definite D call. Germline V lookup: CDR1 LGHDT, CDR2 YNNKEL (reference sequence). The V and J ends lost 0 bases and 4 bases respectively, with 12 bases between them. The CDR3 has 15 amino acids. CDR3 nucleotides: TGTGCCAGCAGCCAAGAACCGGGATACTTCTATGGCTACACCTTC. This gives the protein CASSQEPGYFYGYTF. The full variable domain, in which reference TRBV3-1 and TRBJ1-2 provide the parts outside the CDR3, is DTAVSQTPKYLVTQMGNDKSIKCEQNLGHDTMYWYKQDSKKFLKIMFSYNNKELIINETVPNRFSPKSPDKAHLNLHINSLELGDSAVYFCASSQEPGYFYGYTFGSGTRLTVV.

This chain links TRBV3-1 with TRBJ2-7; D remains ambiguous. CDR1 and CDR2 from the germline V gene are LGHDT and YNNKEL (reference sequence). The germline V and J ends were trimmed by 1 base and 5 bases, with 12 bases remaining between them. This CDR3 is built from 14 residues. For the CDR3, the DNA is TGTGCCAGCAGCCAAGTCACCGCCAGCCACGAGCAGTACTTC. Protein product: CASSQVTASHEQYF.